Each of the 25 T cell receptor beta chains below was sequenced from the same sample in a study of technical replicates of blood from a handful of donors (dated by TCRdb to 2015 to 2018). Receptor libraries were prepared by the immunoSEQ multiplex PCR assay. TCRdb took over this immuneACCESS table, retaining in-frame rearrangements with V and J assigned. Such tables are incomplete; in checked studies, under half of the missing clones stem from an unresolved V gene, and the remainder is unexplained. Recorded for this sample are roughly 85,000 clones; roughly 94% of them occurred a single time. 0.2% to 0.3% of the sample is in the top ten clones. Sample: T cells isolated from PBMCs. The receptors were sampled from a human donor in good health.

This chain links TRBV2 with TRBJ2-7; 7 bases are a match to TRBD1. The V and J ends lost 8 bases and 4 bases, in that order; junction bases with no gene match: 5. Germline CDR1 reads SNHLY; CDR2 reads FYNNEI. The CDR3 runs to 12 residues. The CDR3 bases are TGTGCCAGCCGGGACAGAAATTACGAGCAGTACTTC. Protein product: CASRDRNYEQYF.

Remarks on this clone: Other nucleotide sequences in the sample specify the same CDR3. The V gene is TRBV7-9, the J gene TRBJ2-7; 7 bases are a match to TRBD1. CDR1 is SEHNR and CDR2 is FQNEAQ in the germline V gene (reference sequence). The J segment lost 3 bases and the V segment lost 5 bases, leaving 7 bases of the junction unmatched. The CDR3 extends over 14 amino acids. Here the CDR3 reads CASSPRTGSYEQYF. The CDR3 DNA follows: TGTGCCAGCAGCCCACGGACAGGTAGCTACGAGCAGTACTTC.

The chain links TRBV27 to TRBJ2-7, with a tentative D call TRBD1 (6 bases). The CDR3 sequence is 13 residues long. The germline CDR1 and CDR2 sequences are MNHEY and SMNVEV (reference sequence). V was clipped by 8 bases and J by 2 bases, with 13 bases between them. The CDR3 nucleotides read TGTGCCAGCGGCAGGGGTAGCACCTACGAGCAGTACTTC. Translated: CASGRGSTYEQYF.

The genes are TRBV30 and TRBJ1-6; the D gene is possibly TRBD1 (5 bases). There are 13 residues in the CDR3. CDR1 is GTSNPN and CDR2 is SVGIG in the germline V gene (reference sequence). The CDR3 DNA reads TGTGCATGGGAAGGGGTTCCTAATTCACCCCTCCACTTT. Translation gives CAWEGVPNSPLHF.

The CDR3 nucleotides are TGTGCCAGCAGCCAACCCGTAGCGGACGCCTCCAATGAGCAGTTCTTC. Its protein product is CASSQPVADASNEQFF. The gene calls are TRBV4-2 and TRBJ2-1, with D possibly being TRBD2 (6 bases). The CDR3 is made up of 16 amino acids. Trimming shortened V by 2 bases and J by 6 bases, and 17 bases separated the two germline ends. Germline V lookup: CDR1 LGHNA, CDR2 YNFKEQ.

The CDR3 region has the DNA TGTGCCAGCAGCCCCTGGGAGGTAGCTGCCGAGACCCAGTACTTC. The encoded protein is CASSPWEVAAETQYF. This rearrangement joins TRBV11-3 to TRBJ2-5; possibly TRBD2 for D (6 bases). CDR1 SGHNT and CDR2 YENEEA come from the germline V gene. There are 15 residues in the CDR3. The V end lost 5 bases, the J end lost 5 bases, and 18 bases lay between the germline ends.

The CDR3 coding sequence is TGTGCCAGCAGTAAAGGGACAGACACAGATACGCAGTATTTT. Residues: CASSKGTDTDTQYF. This sequence joins TRBV28 and TRBJ2-3, with 7 bases identical to TRBD1. V shed 5 bases, J shed 2 bases, and the junction held 4 bases outside the gene matches. CDR3 length: 14 residues. From germline, CDR1 is MDHEN and CDR2 SYDVKM.

The CDR3 nucleotides read TGTGCCTGGAGTCAATGGGACAGCTCCTACGAGCAGTACTTC. This gives the protein CAWSQWDSSYEQYF. The genes are TRBV30 and TRBJ2-7; 7 bases match TRBD1. The CDR3 is 14 residues long. CDR1 is GTSNPN and CDR2 is SVGIG in the germline V gene (reference sequence). V trimming: 2 bases; J trimming: 0 bases; junction bases outside the gene matches: 4.

J is TRBJ1-6 and V is TRBV6-5, with 9 positions matching TRBD1. Germline loops: CDR1 MNHEY, CDR2 SVGAGI. V lost 6 bases and J lost 11; bases outside the gene matches: 8. The CDR3 consists of 14 residues. The CDR3: CASRSGTGLPPLHF. CDR3 nucleotide sequence: TGTGCCAGCAGGTCCGGGACAGGGCTTCCACCCCTCCACTTT.

The chain links TRBV6-5 to TRBJ2-7; 10 bases match TRBD1. Germline loops: CDR1 MNHEY, CDR2 SVGAGI. The CDR3 runs 16 residues. Trimming cost V 0 bases and J 2 bases; bases outside gene matches: 4. The CDR3 nucleotides read TGTGCCAGCAGTTACTCTGGGACAGGGGCAACCTACGAGCAGTACTTC. It encodes CASSYSGTGATYEQYF.

The chain links TRBV6-5 to TRBJ1-5, with D unresolved. The V and J ends lost 0 bases and 0 bases respectively, with 6 bases between them. Germline CDR1 reads MNHEY; CDR2 reads SVGAGI. The length of the CDR3 is 15 residues. The CDR3 reads CASSYSAGSNQPQHF. The CDR3, as DNA: TGTGCCAGCAGTTACTCGGCGGGTAGCAATCAGCCCCAGCATTTT.

This clone turned up a few times. V is TRBV4-1 and J is TRBJ2-2; 9 bases are a match to TRBD1. The CDR3 is made up of 17 amino acids. Trimming took 1 base from V and 3 from J; bases not matched to a gene: 6. Germline V CDR1 and CDR2: MGHRA, YSYEKL. The CDR3 is CASSQGIGTGYTGELFF. The CDR3 bases are TGCGCCAGCAGCCAAGGCATAGGGACAGGGTACACCGGGGAGCTGTTTTTT.

This chain connects TRBV6-1 to TRBJ2-7; TRBD1 matches 7 bases. From germline, CDR1 is MNHNS and CDR2 SASEGT. CDR3 length: 14 residues. J lost 9 bases, V lost 0 bases, and 8 bases had no gene match. In DNA form, the CDR3 reads TGTGCCAGCAGTGAAGCCCACCGACAGGGCGGGCAGTACTTC. Amino acid sequence: CASSEAHRQGGQYF.

The V gene is TRBV5-8, the J gene TRBJ2-7, with 11 positions matching TRBD2. J gave up 10 bases and V 1 base, and 7 bases lay outside the gene matches. The CDR3 consists of 14 residues. Looked up from germline, CDR1 is SGHTS and CDR2 is YDEGEE. The CDR3: CASSLRGLAAHQYF. The CDR3 region has the DNA TGTGCCAGCAGCTTGAGGGGACTAGCGGCCCATCAGTACTTC. Supplemented by reference TRBV5-8 and TRBJ2-7, the full variable domain reads EAGVTQSPTHLIKTRGQQATLRCSPISGHTSVYWYQQALGLGLQFLLWYDEGEERNRGNFPPRFSGRQFPNYSSELNVNALELEDSALYLCASSLRGLAAHQYFGPGTRLTVT.

The chain links TRBV4-1 to TRBJ2-1; the D is unclear. Germline V CDR1 and CDR2: MGHRA, YSYEKL. This CDR3 has 17 amino acids. Trimming shortened V by 0 bases and J by 4 bases, and 16 bases separated the two germline ends. The CDR3 protein is CASSQDLSNPRYNEQFF. In nucleotides, the CDR3 is TGCGCCAGCAGCCAAGATCTATCTAATCCCCGGTACAATGAGCAGTTCTTC.

The chain carries TRBV9 and TRBJ2-1; TRBD2 might be the D (5 bases). The CDR3 sequence is 13 residues long. V lost 0 bases and J lost 9, with 10 bases in between. The V gene's germline CDR1 is SGDLS and CDR2 YYNGEE. CDR3 sequence: CASSVGGGSEQFF. The DNA for the CDR3 is TGTGCCAGCAGCGTAGGAGGAGGAAGTGAGCAGTTCTTC.

The chain recombines TRBV25-1 with TRBJ2-5, with D possibly TRBD2 on 6 matching bases. Germline lookup yields CDR1 MGHDK and CDR2 SYGVNS. V lost 5 bases and J 0 bases, leaving 10 bases between the germline ends. This CDR3 spans 14 amino acids. DNA for the CDR3: TGTGCCAGCAGTCGCAGACTAGACCAAGAGACCCAGTACTTC. This sequence encodes CASSRRLDQETQYF. Full variable domain (missing parts from reference TRBV25-1 and TRBJ2-5): EADIYQTPRYLVIGTGKKITLECSQTMGHDKMYWYQQDPGMELHLIHYSYGVNSTEKGDLSSESTVSRIRTEHFPLTLESARPSHTSQYLCASSRRLDQETQYFGPGTRLLVL.

The rearrangement links TRBV5-1 to TRBJ2-1; tentatively, D is TRBD2 (6 bases). The CDR3 is 15 residues long. Trimming removed 0 bases at V and 7 bases at J, with 14 bases between. CDR1 and CDR2 from the germline V gene are SGHRS and YFSETQ. The chain's CDR3 is CASSLGLADWNEQFF. In nucleotides, the CDR3 is TGCGCCAGCAGCTTGGGGTTAGCGGACTGGAATGAGCAGTTCTTC.

V is TRBV6-1 and J is TRBJ2-7; TRBD2 matches 7 bases. V dropped 8 bases and J dropped 3; count of bases not matched to a gene: 1. Germline V CDR1 and CDR2: MNHNS, SASEGT. CDR3 length: 11 amino acids. The CDR3 reads CASGGVYEQYF. The DNA of the CDR3 is TGTGCCAGCGGGGGGGTCTACGAGCAGTACTTC.

The chain recombines TRBV14 with TRBJ1-1, with TRBD1 matching over 8 bases. V trimming: 6 bases; J trimming: 1 base; junction bases outside the gene matches: 10. The CDR3 length is 16 residues. Looked up from germline, CDR1 is SGHDN and CDR2 is FVKESK. The CDR3 DNA is TGTGCCAGCAGAGAAAGGACAGGGACAAGGAACACTGAAGCTTTCTTT. Protein sequence: CASRERTGTRNTEAFF.

This chain connects TRBV5-4 to TRBJ1-6; 9 nucleotides align to TRBD1. Germline loops: CDR1 SGHNT, CDR2 YYREEE (reference sequence). This CDR3 contains 15 residues. V dropped 1 base and J dropped 9; count of bases not matched to a gene: 5. The CDR3 reads CASSLWGQGASPLHF. DNA for the CDR3: TGTGCCAGCAGCTTGTGGGGACAGGGTGCTTCACCCCTCCACTTT.

The chain carries TRBV30 and TRBJ1-2; possibly TRBD1 for D (5 bases). The CDR3 is 13 residues long. The V gene's germline CDR1 is GTSNPN and CDR2 SVGIG (reference sequence). Trimming took 3 bases from V and 6 from J, leaving 14 bases between them. This chain's CDR3 is CAWRGGIVDGYTF. CDR3 coding DNA: TGTGCCTGGAGGGGGGGGATTGTCGATGGCTACACCTTC.

The chain combines TRBV11-2 with TRBJ2-5; 14 bases fit TRBD2. After removal of 5 bases from V and 9 bases from J, the junction contained 5 bases not matched to a gene. The germline V gene encodes CDR1 SGHAT and CDR2 FQNNGV. The CDR3 has 14 residues. The CDR3 DNA sequence: TGTGCCAGCAGCCCGGGACTAGCGGGGGTGGCCCAGTACTTC. The encoded protein is CASSPGLAGVAQYF.

This clone was found once. The CDR3: CAWSHLWTSGDGTDTQYF. The CDR3 DNA sequence: TGTGCCTGGAGTCACCTGTGGACTAGCGGGGACGGCACAGATACGCAGTATTTT. The V gene is TRBV30, the J gene TRBJ2-3; 12 nucleotides align to TRBD2. Germline V gives CDR1 GTSNPN, CDR2 SVGIG (reference sequence). The junction had 10 bases not matched to a gene; V was cut back by 2 bases and J by 1 base. This CDR3 region has 18 residues.

The chain uses TRBV5-1 and TRBJ2-6, with 7 bases aligning to TRBD1. The CDR3 extends over 17 amino acids. V was pared by 3 bases and J by 0 bases, with 6 bases of the junction left unmatched. Per germline, CDR1 SGHRS and CDR2 YFSETQ. This chain's CDR3 is CASSYRQGNSGANVLTF. For the CDR3, the DNA is TGCGCCAGCAGCTATAGACAGGGAAACTCTGGGGCCAACGTCCTGACTTTC.